The subject of this entry is one T cell receptor beta chain. This sample was taken from a study of blood T cell repertoires in COVID-19. Study at large: COVID-19 samples from acute and convalescent phases originated in the United States, Italy and Spain. Sample material is recorded as cDNA or gDNA derived from T cells, B-cell-depleted T cells, or PBMCs.

In the authors' workflow: Reference gene primer amplification yielded estimated nucleated cell counts. Some clones are missing from TCRdb's copy, which holds only in-frame ones; the method was immunoSEQ multiplex PCR. D and trimming come from the DNA, and the V and J calls and clone size come from that table. The sample lists about 410,000 clones; 89% were seen once. There are 14 residues in the CDR3. Germline V gives CDR1 LGHNA, CDR2 YNFKEQ. Deletions cut 0 bases from V and 6 bases from J, with 11 bases between. Seattle patients were enrolled while actively infected and followed longitudinally. The chain recombines TRBV4-2 with TRBJ1-2, with a weak D call TRBD1 (5 bases). The sample consisted of peripheral blood. The TCR sequence derives from a woman between 40 and 50 years old with COVID-19, enrolled during active disease. Here the CDR3 DNA reads TGTGCCAGCAGCCAAGAGACAGCAGAGCATGGCTACACCTTC. Amino acid sequence: CASSQETAEHGYTF.